This TCR beta chain was sequenced for a study of T cells in Graves' hyperthyroidism and ophthalmopathy. Template material for amplifying TCR beta CDR3 regions consisted of RNA transcripts. First-round RT-PCR of the TCR CDR3 relied on the HTBI primer set. TCRdb re-derived calls from the multiplex PCR reads in MiXCR, one entry per CDR3 protein. The table shows 300,000 to 400,000 distinct CDR3 sequences, with roughly 14% occurring only once. This clonotype was recorded a few times. V shed 8 bases and J 3 bases; nucleotides not matched to a gene: 9. The CDR3 has 14 residues. CDR1 MNHEY and CDR2 SMNVEV come from the germline V gene (reference sequence). The study defined stable Graves' hyperthyroidism as no ophthalmopathy progression within 18 months. Thyroid ultrasound, orbital computed tomography, clinical symptoms, and serum thyroxine and TRAb underpinned diagnoses.

The source is a woman aged 25 to 39 with Graves' hyperthyroidism. The sample consisted of blood. The V gene is TRBV27, the J gene TRBJ2-7, with 8 bases that match TRBD2. CDR3 amino acids: CASAVAGSFYEQYF. The CDR3 nucleotides read TGTGCCAGCGCAGTAGCGGGGTCTTTCTACGAGCAGTACTTC.